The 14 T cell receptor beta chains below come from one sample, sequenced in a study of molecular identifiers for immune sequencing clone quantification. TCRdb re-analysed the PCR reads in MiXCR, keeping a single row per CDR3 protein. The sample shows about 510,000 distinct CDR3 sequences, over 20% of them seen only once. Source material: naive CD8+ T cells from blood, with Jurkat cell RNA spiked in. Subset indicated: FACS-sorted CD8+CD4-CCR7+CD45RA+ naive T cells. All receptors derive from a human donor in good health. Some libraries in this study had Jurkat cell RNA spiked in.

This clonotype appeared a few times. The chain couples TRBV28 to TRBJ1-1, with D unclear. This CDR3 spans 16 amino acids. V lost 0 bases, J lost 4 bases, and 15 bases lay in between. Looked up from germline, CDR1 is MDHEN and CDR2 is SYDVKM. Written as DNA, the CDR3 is TGTGCCAGCAGTTTATGGTCCGGGGAAGGTAGCACTGAAGCTTTCTTT. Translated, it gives CASSLWSGEGSTEAFF.

CDR3 region: CASSPATPGVLGANVLTF. The CDR3 DNA is TGTGCCAGCAGTCCCGCGACTCCTGGGGTATTGGGGGCCAACGTCCTGACTTTC. V usage is TRBV6-5 and J usage is TRBJ2-6; unclear D gene. Per germline, CDR1 MNHEY and CDR2 SVGAGI. V was clipped by 5 bases and J by 4 bases, with 21 bases between them. The CDR3 is made up of 18 amino acids.

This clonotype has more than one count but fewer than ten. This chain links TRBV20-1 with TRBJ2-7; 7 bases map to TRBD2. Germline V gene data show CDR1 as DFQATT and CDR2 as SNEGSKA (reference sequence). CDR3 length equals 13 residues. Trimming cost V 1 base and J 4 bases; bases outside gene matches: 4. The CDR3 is CSARATSEYEQYF. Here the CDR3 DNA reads TGCAGTGCTAGAGCAACTAGCGAATACGAGCAGTACTTC.

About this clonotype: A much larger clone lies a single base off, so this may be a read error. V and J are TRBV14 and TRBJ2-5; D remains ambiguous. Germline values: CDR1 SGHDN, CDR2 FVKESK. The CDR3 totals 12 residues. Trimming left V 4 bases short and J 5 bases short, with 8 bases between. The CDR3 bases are TGTGCCAGCAGCCGAGATTCCGAGACCCAGTACTTC. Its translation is CASSRDSETQYF.

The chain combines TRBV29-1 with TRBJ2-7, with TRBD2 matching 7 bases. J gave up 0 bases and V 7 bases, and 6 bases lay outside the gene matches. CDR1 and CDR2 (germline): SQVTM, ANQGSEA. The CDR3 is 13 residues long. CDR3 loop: CSASGRYSYEQYF. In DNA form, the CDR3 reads TGCAGCGCCTCCGGGAGGTACTCCTACGAGCAGTACTTC.

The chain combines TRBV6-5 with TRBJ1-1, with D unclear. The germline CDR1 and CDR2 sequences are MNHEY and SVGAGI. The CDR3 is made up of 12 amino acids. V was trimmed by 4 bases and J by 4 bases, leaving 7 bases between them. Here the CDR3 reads CASSSDPTEAFF. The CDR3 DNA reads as TGTGCCAGCAGTTCAGACCCCACTGAAGCTTTCTTT.

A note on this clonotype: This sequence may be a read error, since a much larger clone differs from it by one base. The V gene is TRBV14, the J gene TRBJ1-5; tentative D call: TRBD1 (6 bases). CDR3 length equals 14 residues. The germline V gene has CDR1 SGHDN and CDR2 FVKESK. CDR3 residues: CASSQGGFGQPPHF. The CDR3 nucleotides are TGTGCCAGCAGCCAGGGAGGGTTTGGACAGCCCCCGCATTTT.

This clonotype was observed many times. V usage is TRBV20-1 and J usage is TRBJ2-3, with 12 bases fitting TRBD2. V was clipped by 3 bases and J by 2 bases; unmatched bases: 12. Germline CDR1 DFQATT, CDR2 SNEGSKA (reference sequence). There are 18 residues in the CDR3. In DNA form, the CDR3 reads TGCAGTGCTAGCCCGACTAGCGGGAGCTGGTTCTTCACAGATACGCAGTATTTT. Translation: CSASPTSGSWFFTDTQYF.

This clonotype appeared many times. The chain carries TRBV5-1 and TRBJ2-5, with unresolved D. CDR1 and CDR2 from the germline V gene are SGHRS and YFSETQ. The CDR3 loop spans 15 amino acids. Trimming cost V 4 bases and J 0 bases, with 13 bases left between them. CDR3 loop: CASSPALNHQETQYF. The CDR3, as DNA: TGCGCCAGCAGCCCCGCCTTAAACCACCAAGAGACCCAGTACTTC. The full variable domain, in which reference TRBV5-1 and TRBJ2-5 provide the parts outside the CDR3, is KAGVTQTPRYLIKTRGQQVTLSCSPISGHRSVSWYQQTPGQGLQFLFEYFSETQRNKGNFPGRFSGRQFSNSRSEMNVSTLELGDSALYLCASSPALNHQETQYFGPGTRLLVL.

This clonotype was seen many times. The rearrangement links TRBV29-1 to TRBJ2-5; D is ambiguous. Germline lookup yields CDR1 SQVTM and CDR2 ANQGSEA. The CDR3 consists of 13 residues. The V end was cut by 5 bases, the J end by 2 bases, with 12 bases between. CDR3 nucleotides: TGCAGCGTTTTGCGGCGTTATCAAGAGACCCAGTACTTC. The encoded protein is CSVLRRYQETQYF.

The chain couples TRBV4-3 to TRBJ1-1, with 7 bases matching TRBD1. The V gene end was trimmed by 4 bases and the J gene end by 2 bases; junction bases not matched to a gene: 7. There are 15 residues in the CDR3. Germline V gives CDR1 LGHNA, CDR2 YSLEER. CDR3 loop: CASSPSGTANTEAFF. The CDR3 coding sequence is TGCGCCAGCAGCCCCTCCGGGACAGCAAACACTGAAGCTTTCTTT.

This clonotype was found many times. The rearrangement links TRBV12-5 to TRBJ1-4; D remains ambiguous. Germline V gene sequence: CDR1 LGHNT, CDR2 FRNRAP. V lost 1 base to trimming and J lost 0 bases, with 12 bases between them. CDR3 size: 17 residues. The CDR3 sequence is CASGLGHRSTTNEKLFF. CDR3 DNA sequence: TGTGCTAGTGGTTTGGGACACAGATCGACAACTAATGAAAAACTGTTTTTT.

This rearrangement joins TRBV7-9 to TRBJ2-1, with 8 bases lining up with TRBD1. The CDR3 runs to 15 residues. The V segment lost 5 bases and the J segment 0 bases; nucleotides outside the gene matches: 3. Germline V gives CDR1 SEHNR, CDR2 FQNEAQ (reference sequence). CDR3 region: CASSTTGGSYNEQFF. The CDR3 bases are TGTGCCAGCAGCACTACAGGGGGCTCCTACAATGAGCAGTTCTTC.

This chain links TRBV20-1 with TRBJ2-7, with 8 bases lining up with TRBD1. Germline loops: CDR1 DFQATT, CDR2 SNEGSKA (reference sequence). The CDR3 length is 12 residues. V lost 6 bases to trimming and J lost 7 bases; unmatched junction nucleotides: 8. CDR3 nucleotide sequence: TGCAGTGCCGATGGACAGGGTTGGGAGCAGTACTTC. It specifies CSADGQGWEQYF.